The T cell receptor (beta chain) under discussion was sequenced for a study of shared clonotypes between healthy human individuals. The CD4+ fraction was divided into a CD45RA+ naive subset and a CD45RA-negative memory subset. The CDR3 is 16 residues long. V was pared by 4 bases and J by 1 base, with 14 bases between. Germline V lookup: CDR1 SNHLY, CDR2 FYNNEI. It was at deep level that the assay was run. Methods used by the authors: Without quality scores, immunoSEQ junctional reads could not be filtered like full-length reads. Method: immunoSEQ multiplex PCR; TCRdb's copy keeps in-frame clones and lacks some. That table furnishes V, J and clone size, whereas the DNA furnished D and trimming. The sample has 800,000 to 1,200,000 clones, roughly 74% seen once.

The gene calls are TRBV2 and TRBJ1-5; possibly TRBD1 for D (6 bases). This clonotype originated in a man aged 18 to 30 in good health. Some clones in this sample may be carry-over from other donors' samples. Material: memory CD4+ T cells from PBMCs. Regarding subset: CD45RA-negative fraction. DNA for the CDR3: TGTGCCAGCAGTGGATCCGCAGGGGTCAGCAATCAGCCCCAGCATTTT. Protein product: CASSGSAGVSNQPQHF.